This is a list of T cell receptor beta chains from one sample in a study of graft-versus-host responses after intestinal transplantation. TCRdb's copy holds only in-frame clones and misses some; the assay was immunoSEQ multiplex PCR. The repertoire holds some 120,000 clones, approximately 94% seen once, with over 0.15% in the top ten. Their antigens remain unidentified. Sequenced here: unstimulated CD4+ T cells sorted from spleen or lymph node cells, sampled before intestinal transplant. The receptors stem from a human donor who received an intestinal transplant. The CDR3 runs from the conserved cysteine through the conserved F or W. The D gene is left open where the match is weak. Size values are once, few and many counts, or a class for expanded clones, and some rows have none.

v_gene	abundance	d_gene	j_gene	CDR3aa	CDR3nt
TRBV5-1	.	TRBD1	TRBJ1-1	CASSLQGPEAFF	TGCGCCAGCAGCTTACAGGGGCCCGAAGCTTTCTTT
TRBV5-1	.	TRBD2	TRBJ2-5	CASSIGLAGGQETQYF	TGCGCCAGCAGCATCGGACTAGCGGGGGGCCAAGAGACCCAGTACTTC
TRBV4-2	few	TRBD2	TRBJ2-1	CASSQDSSGGEQFF	TGTGCCAGCAGCCAAGATAGTAGCGGGGGGGAGCAGTTCTTC
TRBV4-1	.	TRBD2	TRBJ2-1	CASSQERGGYNEQFF	TGCGCCAGCAGCCAAGAGCGGGGGGGGTACAATGAGCAGTTCTTC
TRBV30	.	.	TRBJ2-4	CAWSVHSGLAKNIQYF	TGTGCCTGGAGTGTACATTCGGGGCTAGCCAAAAACATTCAGTACTTC
TRBV7-9	.	TRBD2	TRBJ2-3	CASTKAGGGDTQYF	TGTGCCAGCACCAAAGCGGGGGGAGGAGATACGCAGTATTTT
TRBV4-2	.	.	TRBJ1-1	CASSQDSMNTEAFF	TGTGCCAGCAGCCAAGACAGCATGAACACTGAAGCTTTCTTT
TRBV5-1	.	.	TRBJ2-1	CASSLEGGHTYNEQFF	TGCGCCAGCAGCTTGGAGGGGGGCCATACTTACAATGAGCAGTTCTTC
TRBV5-1	once	TRBD1	TRBJ1-4	CASSPLGTGGNEKLFF	TGCGCCAGCAGCCCCCTGGGGACAGGGGGTAATGAAAAACTGTTTTTT
TRBV18	once	TRBD1	TRBJ1-6	CASTDRGYNNSPLHF	TGTGCCAGCACCGACAGGGGCTATAATAATTCACCCCTCCACTTT
TRBV28	.	.	TRBJ1-5	CASSSGQPQHF	TGTGCCAGCAGTTCGGGGCAGCCCCAGCATTTT
TRBV7-9	.	TRBD1	TRBJ1-2	CASSHSYRTGFYGYTF	TGTGCCAGCAGCCACTCATACCGGACAGGGTTCTATGGCTACACCTTC
TRBV18	.	TRBD1	TRBJ1-1	CASSPINRGNTEAFF	TGTGCCAGCTCACCTATTAACAGGGGTAACACTGAAGCTTTCTTT
TRBV6-5	.	.	TRBJ1-1	CASSSRVMNTEAFF	TGTGCCAGCAGTTCCAGGGTTATGAACACTGAAGCTTTCTTT
TRBV11-2	.	.	TRBJ1-6	CASSLAGAVSPLHF	TGTGCCAGCAGCTTAGCCGGGGCCGTTTCACCCCTCCACTTT
TRBV20-1	.	.	TRBJ2-7	CSAKKYYEQYF	TGCAGTGCTAAAAAATACTACGAGCAGTACTTC
TRBV25-1	.	.	TRBJ1-2	CASSSLGSNYGYTF	TGTGCCAGCAGTTCCCTGGGGTCGAACTATGGCTACACCTTC
TRBV6-1	.	TRBD2	TRBJ2-3	CASSRAGGQYF	TGTGCCAGCAGTCGGGCGGGGGGGCAGTATTTT
TRBV10-3	.	TRBD2	TRBJ2-1	CAISEPYQTSGGGNEQFF	TGTGCCATCAGTGAGCCCTATCAAACTAGCGGGGGTGGAAATGAGCAGTTCTTC
TRBV6-5	.	.	TRBJ2-4	CASSFSSVAKNIQYF	TGTGCCAGCAGTTTTTCTTCCGTGGCCAAAAACATTCAGTACTTC
TRBV10-2	.	.	TRBJ1-1	CASSDSPGTLEAFF	TGCGCCAGCAGTGACAGCCCGGGGACATTGGAAGCTTTCTTT
TRBV7-9	.	TRBD2	TRBJ2-3	CASSFTSGGAWDTQYF	TGTGCCAGCAGCTTTACTAGCGGGGGGGCATGGGATACGCAGTATTTT
TRBV5-4	.	.	TRBJ2-1	CASSLGRGALDNEQFF	TGTGCCAGCAGCCTGGGGCGGGGTGCCTTAGACAATGAGCAGTTCTTC
TRBV4-1	few	TRBD1	TRBJ1-2	CASSQPRDSRHYGYTF	TGCGCCAGCAGCCAACCCCGGGACAGCCGCCACTATGGCTACACCTTC